Given below is one T cell receptor beta chain in context. Its antigen is still unknown. This specimen belongs to a study of cytomegalovirus exposure and HLA in healthy donors. This CDR3 has 15 residues. V lost 6 bases and J lost 6, with 20 bases in between. The germline V gene has CDR1 LNHDA and CDR2 SQIVND (reference sequence). Study conclusions and caveats: A later analysis showed TCR association rates differing by HLA locus, peaking at DRB1 and lowest at HLA-C.

13 Jbeta primers and 60 Vbeta primers were used for the PCR. Sequencing was performed with immunoSEQ multiplex PCR; in TCRdb, only in-frame clones are kept and a portion is missing. Here the sample spans about 110,000 clones, approximately 79% being singletons. The TCR was taken from a man in his thirties or forties in good health and CMV-seropositive. Sequenced: PBMCs. This chain links TRBV19 with TRBJ1-2; D call uncertain. Here the CDR3 reads CASSATLGSPDGYTF. CDR3 DNA sequence: TGTGCCAGTAGCGCCACCCTGGGCAGTCCCGATGGCTACACCTTC.